This note documents a single T cell receptor beta chain sequence. The count of this clone is one. Its antigen remains undetermined. No much larger clone is present one base from it, and per-base qualities are unavailable. Each collaborating institution followed its own protocols to collect whole blood in K2EDTA tubes. For TCRbeta analysis, collaborator samples were shipped as frozen whole blood, as isolated PBMCs, or as DNA extracted from either sample type. This sample stems from a study of blood T cell repertoires in COVID-19 (TCRdb year 2020). About the full investigation: Samples from collaborators originated in the United States, Italy and Spain and spanned both the acute and convalescent phases of COVID-19. The prospective study material was composed of cDNA or gDNA derived from T cells, B-cell-depleted T cells, or PBMCs. Subjects who had been exposed to COVID-19, were actively infected with it, or had recovered from it provided the deeply sampled blood TCRbeta repertoires that made up the dataset. The repertoires were released in a freely available public database intended as a resource for research on the immune response to SARS-CoV-2. Samples were obtained from the ongoing ImmuneRACE study (first 160 participants) and from about 1,300 subjects provided by 6 global collaborators. Nearly every sample came with metadata listing a de-identified subject ID, COVID-19 status, age in years and sex. Where available, HLA class I and class II types were taken from metadata supplied by the sample provider and were not determined by assay-based typing. The study at large found these results: Clinical and demographic metadata were provided uncurated, with the amount varying by source and participant.

V and J lose 2 bases and 4 bases, and a span of 12 bases separates them. CDR1 and CDR2 were assigned from the germline V gene as SGHVS and FNYEAQ. Including cysteine and phenylalanine, the CDR3 has 15 amino acids. Only the CDR3 region is kept as DNA, spanning 45 bases read in frame from base 1. TCRbeta CDR3 regions were amplified from genomic DNA by means of the immunoSEQ Assay, a bias-controlled multiplex PCR. In the original analysis: Within the assay, amplification of reference gene primers was used to estimate how many nucleated cells each sample contained. Sequence reads were collapsed and filtered to measure the absolute abundance of every unique TCRbeta CDR3 rearrangement. For each sample, productive Simpson clonality was calculated by taking the square root of Simpson's diversity index across productive rearrangements. TCRdb took over this immuneACCESS table, retaining in-frame rearrangements with V and J assigned. Such tables are incomplete; in checked studies, under half of the missing clones stem from an unresolved V gene, and the remainder is unexplained. V and J calls and clone size are as listed in that table; D and trimming were resolved from the DNA. A total of roughly 70,000 clones appear in this sample, roughly nine tenths of them only once. The ten largest clones take up around 10% of the sample.

The clonotype was recovered from a man at least 80 years old with acute or convalescent COVID-19. Recombination linked TRBV7-6 to TRBJ2-1; possibly the D gene is TRBD1, per 6 matching bases. Sequencing was performed on peripheral blood. The CDR3 protein is CASSLMQGSYNEQFF. The bases read TGTGCCAGCAGCTTAATGCAGGGGAGTTACAATGAGCAGTTCTTC.